This T cell receptor beta chain was sequenced in a study of long-term antiretroviral therapy in people with HIV. About the study: In the earliest collections, sampling predates the 2015 immediate-ART recommendation by about a decade.

V lost 2 bases to trimming and J lost 5 bases, with 11 bases between them. Germline V gives CDR1 SGHRS, CDR2 YFSETQ. The CDR3 sequence is 15 residues long. Study-wide points: Across all time points, the repertoire was dominated by clones that expanded before ART.

A remark on this clone: Its cognate antigen is unknown.

It was version v3.0 of the immunoSEQ assay that was run at survey level. Profiled with immunoSEQ multiplex PCR; TCRdb holds only in-frame clones, not every one. The data contain approximately 19,000 clones, approximately 86% of them singletons. The sample here was unsorted PBMCs, taken 2.1 years after starting antiretroviral therapy. This receptor was obtained from a man younger than 35 with HIV. The V call is TRBV5-1, the J call TRBJ1-6, with D hard to call. CDR3 in DNA: TGCGCCAGCAGCTTTGCGGCGGCGAATAATTCACCCCTCCACTTT. Residues: CASSFAAANNSPLHF.